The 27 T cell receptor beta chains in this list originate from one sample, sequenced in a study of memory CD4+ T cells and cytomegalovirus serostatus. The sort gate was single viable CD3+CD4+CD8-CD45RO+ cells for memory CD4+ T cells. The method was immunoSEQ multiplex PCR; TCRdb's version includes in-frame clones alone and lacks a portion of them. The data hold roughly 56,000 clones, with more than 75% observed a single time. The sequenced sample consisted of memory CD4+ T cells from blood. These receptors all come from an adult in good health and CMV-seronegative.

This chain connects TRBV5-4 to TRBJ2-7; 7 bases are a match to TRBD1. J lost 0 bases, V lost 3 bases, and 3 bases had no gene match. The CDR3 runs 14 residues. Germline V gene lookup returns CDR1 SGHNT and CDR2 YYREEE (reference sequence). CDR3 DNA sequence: TGTGCCAGCAGCTCTGGGACAGTCTCCTACGAGCAGTACTTC. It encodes CASSSGTVSYEQYF.

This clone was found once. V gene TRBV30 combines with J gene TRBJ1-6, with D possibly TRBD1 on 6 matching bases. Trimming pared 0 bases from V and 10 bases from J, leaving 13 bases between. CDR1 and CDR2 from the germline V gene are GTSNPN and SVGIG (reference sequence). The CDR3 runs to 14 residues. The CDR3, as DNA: TGTGCCTGGAGTGTATCAGGGGCTTGGTCACCCCTCCACTTT. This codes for CAWSVSGAWSPLHF. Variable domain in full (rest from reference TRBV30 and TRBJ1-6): SQTIHQWPATLVQPVGSPLSLECTVEGTSNPNLYWYRQAAGRGLQLLFYSVGIGQISSEVPQNLSASRPQDRQFILSSKKLLLSDSGFYLCAWSVSGAWSPLHFGNGTRLTVT.

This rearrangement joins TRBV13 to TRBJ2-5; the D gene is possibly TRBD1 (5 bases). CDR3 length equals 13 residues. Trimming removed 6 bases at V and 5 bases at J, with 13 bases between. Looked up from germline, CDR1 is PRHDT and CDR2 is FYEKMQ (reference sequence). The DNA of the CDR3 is TGTGCCAGCAGATCGGTAGGGGCGGAGACCCAGTACTTC. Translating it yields CASRSVGAETQYF.

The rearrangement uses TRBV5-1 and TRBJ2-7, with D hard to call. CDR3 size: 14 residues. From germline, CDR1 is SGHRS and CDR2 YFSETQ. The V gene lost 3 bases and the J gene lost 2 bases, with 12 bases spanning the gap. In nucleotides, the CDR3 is TGCGCCAGCAGCTCGGAAGATCCCACCTACGAGCAGTACTTC. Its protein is CASSSEDPTYEQYF. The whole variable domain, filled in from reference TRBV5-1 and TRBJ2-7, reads KAGVTQTPRYLIKTRGQQVTLSCSPISGHRSVSWYQQTPGQGLQFLFEYFSETQRNKGNFPGRFSGRQFSNSRSEMNVSTLELGDSALYLCASSSEDPTYEQYFGPGTRLTVT.

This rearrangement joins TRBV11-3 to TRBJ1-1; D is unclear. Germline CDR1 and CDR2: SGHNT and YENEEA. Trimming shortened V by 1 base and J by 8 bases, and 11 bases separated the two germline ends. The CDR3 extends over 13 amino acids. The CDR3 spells CASSLGGSGEAFF. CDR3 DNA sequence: TGTGCCAGCAGCTTAGGGGGTAGTGGCGAAGCTTTCTTT.

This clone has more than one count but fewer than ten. The DNA of the CDR3 is TGTGCCAGCAGCTCCTTAAGCGCGATTGAAGCTTTCTTT. Translation gives CASSSLSAIEAFF. V and J are TRBV7-9 and TRBJ1-1; D ambiguous. Germline-derived CDR1 and CDR2 are SEHNR and FQNEAQ (reference sequence). With 4 bases removed from V and 7 bases from J, the gap between germline ends came to 13 bases. This CDR3 spans 13 amino acids.

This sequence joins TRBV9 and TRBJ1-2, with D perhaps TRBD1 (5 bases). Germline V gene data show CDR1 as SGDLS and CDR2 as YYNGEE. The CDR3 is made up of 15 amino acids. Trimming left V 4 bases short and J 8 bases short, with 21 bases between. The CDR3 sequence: CASSTQWGVAEGYTF. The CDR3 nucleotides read TGTGCCAGCAGCACTCAATGGGGGGTTGCAGAGGGCTACACCTTC.

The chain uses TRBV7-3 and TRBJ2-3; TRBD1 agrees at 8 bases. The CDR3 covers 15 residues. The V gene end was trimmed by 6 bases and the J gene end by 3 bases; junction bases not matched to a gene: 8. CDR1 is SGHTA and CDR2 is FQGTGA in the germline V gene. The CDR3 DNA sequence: TGTGCCAGCAGTCGCCGGGACAGGAAAACAGATACGCAGTATTTT. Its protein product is CASSRRDRKTDTQYF.

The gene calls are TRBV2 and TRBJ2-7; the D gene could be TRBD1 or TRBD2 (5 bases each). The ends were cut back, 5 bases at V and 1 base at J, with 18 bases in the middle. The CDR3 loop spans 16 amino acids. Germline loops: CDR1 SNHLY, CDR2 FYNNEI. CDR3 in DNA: TGTGCCAGCAGTCAACCAGGGACCCGTTTGTCCTACGAGCAGTACTTC. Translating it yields CASSQPGTRLSYEQYF.

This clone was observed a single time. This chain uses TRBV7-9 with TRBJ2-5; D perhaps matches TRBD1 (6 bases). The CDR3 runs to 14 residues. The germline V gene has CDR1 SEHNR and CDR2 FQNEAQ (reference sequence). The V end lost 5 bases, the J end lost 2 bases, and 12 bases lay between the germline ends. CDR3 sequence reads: CASSRRTEQETQYF. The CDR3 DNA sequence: TGTGCCAGCAGCCGAAGGACAGAACAAGAGACCCAGTACTTC.

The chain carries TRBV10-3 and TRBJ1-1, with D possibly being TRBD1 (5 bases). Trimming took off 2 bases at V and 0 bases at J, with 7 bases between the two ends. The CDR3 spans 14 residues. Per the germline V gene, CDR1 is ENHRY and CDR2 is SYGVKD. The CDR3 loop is CAISEDSLNTEAFF. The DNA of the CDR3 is TGTGCCATCAGTGAGGACAGCTTGAACACTGAAGCTTTCTTT.

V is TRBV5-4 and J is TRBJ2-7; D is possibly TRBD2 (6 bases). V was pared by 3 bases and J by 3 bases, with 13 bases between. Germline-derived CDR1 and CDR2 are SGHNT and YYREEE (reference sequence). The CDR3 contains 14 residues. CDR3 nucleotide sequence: TGTGCCAGCAGCTACGGGACTTATAGCTACGAGCAGTACTTC. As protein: CASSYGTYSYEQYF.

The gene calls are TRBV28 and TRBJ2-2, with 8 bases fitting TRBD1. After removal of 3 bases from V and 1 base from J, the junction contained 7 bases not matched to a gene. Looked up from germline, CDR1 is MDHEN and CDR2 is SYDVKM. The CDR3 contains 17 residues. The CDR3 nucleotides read TGTGCCAGCAGTTTCCCCGTCGGGACAGGGAACACCGGGGAGCTGTTTTTT. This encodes CASSFPVGTGNTGELFF.

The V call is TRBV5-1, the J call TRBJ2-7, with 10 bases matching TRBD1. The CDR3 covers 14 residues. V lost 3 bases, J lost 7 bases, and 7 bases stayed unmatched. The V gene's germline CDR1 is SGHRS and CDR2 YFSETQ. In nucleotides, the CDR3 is TGCGCCAGCAGCTACGACAGGGGGCCCGTAGAGCAGTACTTC. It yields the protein CASSYDRGPVEQYF. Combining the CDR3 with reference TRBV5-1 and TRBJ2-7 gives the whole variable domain KAGVTQTPRYLIKTRGQQVTLSCSPISGHRSVSWYQQTPGQGLQFLFEYFSETQRNKGNFPGRFSGRQFSNSRSEMNVSTLELGDSALYLCASSYDRGPVEQYFGPGTRLTVT.

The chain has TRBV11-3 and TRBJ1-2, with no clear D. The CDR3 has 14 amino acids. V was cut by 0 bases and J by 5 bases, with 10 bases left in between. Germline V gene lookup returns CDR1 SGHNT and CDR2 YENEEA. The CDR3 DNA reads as TGTGCCAGCAGCTTAGACCAAACGGGATATGGCTACACCTTC. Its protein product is CASSLDQTGYGYTF.

The CDR3 DNA reads TGTGCCAGCAGCCAAGTGGAAGGGAATGGAAACACCATATATTTT. Its translation is CASSQVEGNGNTIYF. The chain combines TRBV4-2 with TRBJ1-3; no clear D gene. The CDR3 has 15 residues. Germline loops: CDR1 LGHNA, CDR2 YNFKEQ. Trimming stripped 1 base from V and 3 bases from J, with 10 bases between.

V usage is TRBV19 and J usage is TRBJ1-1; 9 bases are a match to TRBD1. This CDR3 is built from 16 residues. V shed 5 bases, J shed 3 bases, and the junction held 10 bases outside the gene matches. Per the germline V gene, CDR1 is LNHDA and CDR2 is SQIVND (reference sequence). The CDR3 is CASSPKQGAPYTEAFF. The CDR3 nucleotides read TGTGCCAGTAGTCCCAAACAGGGGGCGCCGTACACTGAAGCTTTCTTT.

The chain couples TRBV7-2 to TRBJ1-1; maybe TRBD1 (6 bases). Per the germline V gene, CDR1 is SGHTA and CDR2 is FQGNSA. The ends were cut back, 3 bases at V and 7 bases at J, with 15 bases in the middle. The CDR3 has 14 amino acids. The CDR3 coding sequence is TGTGCCAGCAGCTTTGGTGGGGGCTCGGGTGAAGCTTTCTTT. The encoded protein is CASSFGGGSGEAFF.

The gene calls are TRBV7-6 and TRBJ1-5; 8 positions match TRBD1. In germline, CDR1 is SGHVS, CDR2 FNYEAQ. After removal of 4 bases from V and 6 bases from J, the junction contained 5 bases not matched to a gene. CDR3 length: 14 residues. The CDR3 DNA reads TGTGCCAGCAGCTCCAATACAGGGGGTCAGCCCCAGCATTTT. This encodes CASSSNTGGQPQHF.

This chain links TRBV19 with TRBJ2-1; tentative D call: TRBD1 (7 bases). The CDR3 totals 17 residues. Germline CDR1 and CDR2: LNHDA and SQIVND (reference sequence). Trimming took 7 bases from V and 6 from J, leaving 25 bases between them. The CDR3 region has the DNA TGTGCCAGTAACCAGGGTAGGGTCAGGGGGGCGGTCAATGAGCAGTTCTTC. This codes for CASNQGRVRGAVNEQFF.

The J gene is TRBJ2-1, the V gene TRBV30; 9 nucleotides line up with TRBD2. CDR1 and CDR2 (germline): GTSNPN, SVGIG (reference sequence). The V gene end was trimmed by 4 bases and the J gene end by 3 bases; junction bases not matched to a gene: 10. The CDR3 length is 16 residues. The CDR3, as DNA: TGTGCCTGGACGGAAGCGGGGGGTCCCCGCTACAATGAGCAGTTCTTC. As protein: CAWTEAGGPRYNEQFF.

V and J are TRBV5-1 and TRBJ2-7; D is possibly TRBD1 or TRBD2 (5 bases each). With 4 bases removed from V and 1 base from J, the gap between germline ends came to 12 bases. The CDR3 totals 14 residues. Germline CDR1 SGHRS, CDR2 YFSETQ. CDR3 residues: CASSPGDRSYEQYF. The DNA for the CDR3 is TGCGCCAGCAGCCCCGGGGACCGATCCTACGAGCAGTACTTC.

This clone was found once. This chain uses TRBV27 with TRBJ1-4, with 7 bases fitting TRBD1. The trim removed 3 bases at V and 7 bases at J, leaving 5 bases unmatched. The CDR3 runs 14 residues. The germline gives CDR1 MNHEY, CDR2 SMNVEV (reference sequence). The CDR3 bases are TGTGCCAGCAGTTTTGGGACAGCGCGTGAAAAACTGTTTTTT. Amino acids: CASSFGTAREKLFF.

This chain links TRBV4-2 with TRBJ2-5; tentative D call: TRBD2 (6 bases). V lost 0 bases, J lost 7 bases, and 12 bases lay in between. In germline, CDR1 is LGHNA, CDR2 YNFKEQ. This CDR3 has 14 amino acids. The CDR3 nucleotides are TGTGCCAGCAGCCAAGATGGGACTGCCGGGACCCAGTACTTC. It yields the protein CASSQDGTAGTQYF.

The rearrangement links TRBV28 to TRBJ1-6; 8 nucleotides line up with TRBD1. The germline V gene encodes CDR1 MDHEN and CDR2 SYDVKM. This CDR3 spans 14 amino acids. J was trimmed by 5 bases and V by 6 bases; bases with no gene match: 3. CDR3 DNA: TGTGCCAGCAGGCCGGACAGGGATAATTCACCCCTCCACTTT. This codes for CASRPDRDNSPLHF. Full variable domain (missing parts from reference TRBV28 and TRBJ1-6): DVKVTQSSRYLVKRTGEKVFLECVQDMDHENMFWYRQDPGLGLRLIYFSYDVKMKEKGDIPEGYSVSREKKERFSLILESASTNQTSMYLCASRPDRDNSPLHFGNGTRLTVT.

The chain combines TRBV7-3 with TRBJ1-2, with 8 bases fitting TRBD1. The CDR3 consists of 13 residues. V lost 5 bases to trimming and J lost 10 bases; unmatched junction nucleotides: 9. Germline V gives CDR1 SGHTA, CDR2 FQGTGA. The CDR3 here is CASSTDREVDYTF. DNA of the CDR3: TGTGCCAGCAGCACGGACAGGGAGGTTGACTACACCTTC.

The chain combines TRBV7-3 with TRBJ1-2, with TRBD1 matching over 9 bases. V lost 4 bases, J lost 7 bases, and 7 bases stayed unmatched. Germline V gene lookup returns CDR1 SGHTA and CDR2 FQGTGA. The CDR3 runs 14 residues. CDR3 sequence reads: CASSSGQGRGGYTF. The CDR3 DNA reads TGTGCCAGCAGCTCAGGACAGGGGCGTGGTGGCTACACCTTC. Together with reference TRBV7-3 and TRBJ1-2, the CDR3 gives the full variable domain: GAGVSQTPSNKVTEKGKYVELRCDPISGHTALYWYRQSLGQGPEFLIYFQGTGAADDSGLPNDRFFAVRPEGSVSTLKIQRTERGDSAVYLCASSSGQGRGGYTFGSGTRLTVV.